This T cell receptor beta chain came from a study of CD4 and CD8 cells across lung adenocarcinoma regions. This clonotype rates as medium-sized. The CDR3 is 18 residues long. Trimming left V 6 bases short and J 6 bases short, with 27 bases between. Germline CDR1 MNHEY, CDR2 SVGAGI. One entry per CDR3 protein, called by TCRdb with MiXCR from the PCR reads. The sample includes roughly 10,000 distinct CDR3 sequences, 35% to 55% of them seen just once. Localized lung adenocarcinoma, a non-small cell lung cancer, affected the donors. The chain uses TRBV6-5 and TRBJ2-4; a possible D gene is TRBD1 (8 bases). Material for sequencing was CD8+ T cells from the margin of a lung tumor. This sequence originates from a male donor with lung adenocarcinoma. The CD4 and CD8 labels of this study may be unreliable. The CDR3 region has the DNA TGTGCCAGCAGAGGACAGGGCACAGGAGGGGGAGGGAGAAACATTCAGTACTTC. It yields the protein CASRGQGTGGGGRNIQYF.